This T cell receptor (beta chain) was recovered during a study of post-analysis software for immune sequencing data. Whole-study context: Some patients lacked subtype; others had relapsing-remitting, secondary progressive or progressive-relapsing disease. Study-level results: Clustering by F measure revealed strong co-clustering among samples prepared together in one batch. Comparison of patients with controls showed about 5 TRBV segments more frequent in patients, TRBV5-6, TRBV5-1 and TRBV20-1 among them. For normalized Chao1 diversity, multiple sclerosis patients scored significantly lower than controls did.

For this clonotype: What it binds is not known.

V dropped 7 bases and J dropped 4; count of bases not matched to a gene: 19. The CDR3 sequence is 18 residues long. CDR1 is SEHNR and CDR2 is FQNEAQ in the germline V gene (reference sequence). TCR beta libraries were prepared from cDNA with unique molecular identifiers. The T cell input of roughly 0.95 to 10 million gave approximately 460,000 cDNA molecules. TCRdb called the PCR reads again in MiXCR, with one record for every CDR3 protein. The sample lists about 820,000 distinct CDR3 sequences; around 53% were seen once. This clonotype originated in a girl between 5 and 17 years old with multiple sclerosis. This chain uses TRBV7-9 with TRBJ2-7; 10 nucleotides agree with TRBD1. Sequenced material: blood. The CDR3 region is CASTSGTGASRIGYEQYF. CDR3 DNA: TGTGCCAGCACCTCCGGGACAGGGGCCTCCAGGATCGGTTACGAGCAGTACTTC.